The 25 T cell receptor beta chains listed next were all sequenced from one sample in a study of T cells after yellow fever vaccination. TCRdb analysed the 5' RACE reads with MiXCR anew, one entry per CDR3 protein. The data contain 120,000 or so distinct CDR3 sequences, almost 9% of them singletons. The specimen comprised CD8+ T cells sorted from PBMCs, sampled on the day of the yellow fever booster vaccination. These receptors all come from a man younger than 35 who received the YFV17D yellow fever vaccine.

This clonotype appeared many times. The chain recombines TRBV27 with TRBJ2-1; D not resolved. This CDR3 contains 15 residues. CDR1 is MNHEY and CDR2 is SMNVEV in the germline V gene (reference sequence). V was clipped by 8 bases and J by 0 bases, with 14 bases between them. As DNA, the CDR3 is TGTGCCAGCGCTACGGGTTCGAGCTCCTACAATGAGCAGTTCTTC. Translation: CASATGSSSYNEQFF.

This clonotype has more than one count but fewer than ten. The J gene is TRBJ1-2, the V gene TRBV20-1, with D possibly being TRBD1 (5 bases). Trimming pared 5 bases from V and 9 bases from J, leaving 13 bases between. Per germline, CDR1 DFQATT and CDR2 SNEGSKA (reference sequence). This CDR3 spans 11 amino acids. This chain's CDR3 is CSAYTQGSYTF. In DNA, the CDR3 is TGCAGTGCTTATACCCAGGGTAGCTACACCTTC.

The J gene is TRBJ1-4, the V gene TRBV20-1, with D hard to call. Trimming cost V 2 bases and J 3 bases, with 13 bases left between them. Germline CDR1 is DFQATT and CDR2 is SNEGSKA (reference sequence). The CDR3 runs 15 residues. This CDR3 is CSARYTRRPNEKLFF. The CDR3 DNA sequence: TGCAGTGCTAGATACACAAGGAGACCTAATGAAAAACTGTTTTTT.

This clonotype came up a few times. V usage is TRBV6-1 and J usage is TRBJ2-5; D perhaps matches TRBD2 (7 bases). The CDR3 runs 13 residues. V was cut by 6 bases and J by 4 bases, with 12 bases left in between. Germline CDR1 is MNHNS and CDR2 is SASEGT. The CDR3 sequence is CASSSRGAETQYF. DNA of the CDR3: TGTGCCAGCAGCAGCCGGGGGGCAGAGACCCAGTACTTC.

CDR3 sequence reads: CATSEWGLGGYTF. The CDR3 nucleotides are TGTGCCACCAGCGAATGGGGGCTGGGAGGCTACACCTTC. The V gene is TRBV24-1, the J gene TRBJ1-2; weak D call: TRBD1 (6 bases). The V gene lost 7 bases and the J gene lost 8 bases, with 16 bases spanning the gap. This CDR3 spans 13 amino acids. Germline lookup yields CDR1 KGHDR and CDR2 SFDVKD.

The rearrangement uses TRBV6-5 and TRBJ2-6; 7 bases agree with TRBD1. CDR3 length equals 18 residues. The germline CDR1 and CDR2 sequences are MNHEY and SVGAGI. The V and J ends lost 6 bases and 3 bases, in that order; junction bases with no gene match: 14. CDR3 loop: CASSLLIQGEGGANVLTF. DNA for the CDR3: TGTGCCAGCAGCTTGCTCATCCAGGGGGAAGGTGGGGCCAACGTCCTGACTTTC.

This clonotype has more than one count but fewer than ten. The gene calls are TRBV29-1 and TRBJ1-2, with D hard to call. The ends were cut back, 0 bases at V and 4 bases at J, with 15 bases in the middle. The CDR3 has 15 residues. Germline CDR1 SQVTM, CDR2 ANQGSEA. The CDR3 sequence: CSVEDQQNTIYGYTF. The CDR3 DNA reads as TGCAGCGTTGAAGATCAACAGAATACCATCTATGGCTACACCTTC.

The rearrangement joins TRBV5-4 to TRBJ2-7, with 9 bases lining up with TRBD2. Germline V CDR1 and CDR2: SGHNT, YYREEE (reference sequence). V was clipped by 0 bases and J by 2 bases; unmatched bases: 6. The CDR3 runs 16 residues. CDR3 sequence (DNA): TGTGCCAGCAGCTTGGCACTAGCGGGCCTAACCTACGAGCAGTACTTC. Translation gives CASSLALAGLTYEQYF. The full variable domain, rest sourced from reference TRBV5-4 and TRBJ2-7, is ETGVTQSPTHLIKTRGQQVTLRCSSQSGHNTVSWYQQALGQGPQFIFQYYREEENGRGNFPPRFSGLQFPNYSSELNVNALELDDSALYLCASSLALAGLTYEQYFGPGTRLTVT.

The rearrangement links TRBV9 to TRBJ1-2; D remains ambiguous. The CDR3 spans 12 residues. Trimming stripped 5 bases from V and 4 bases from J, with 9 bases between. Per germline, CDR1 SGDLS and CDR2 YYNGEE. In nucleotides, the CDR3 is TGTGCCAGCAGGAAGCCGGGCTATGGCTACACCTTC. Translated: CASRKPGYGYTF.

This chain joins TRBV11-3 and TRBJ2-2, with no clear D. Deletions cut 2 bases from V and 6 bases from J, with 10 bases between. The germline V gene encodes CDR1 SGHNT and CDR2 YENEEA. This CDR3 is 14 amino acids long. CDR3 sequence: CASSLSGAAGELFF. In DNA form, the CDR3 reads TGTGCCAGCAGCTTAAGTGGCGCCGCCGGGGAGCTGTTTTTT.

This clonotype has ten or more counts. The CDR3 nucleotides are TGTGCCAGCAGAAACGCCCAAGAGACCCAGTACTTC. It yields the protein CASRNAQETQYF. The chain couples TRBV2 to TRBJ2-5; D is unresolved. The CDR3 is 12 amino acids. Trimming shortened V by 6 bases and J by 1 base, and 6 bases separated the two germline ends. CDR1 and CDR2 from the germline V gene are SNHLY and FYNNEI.

This clonotype was detected a few times. The rearrangement joins TRBV7-3 to TRBJ2-1; TRBD1 is a possible D gene (5 bases). Per the germline V gene, CDR1 is SGHTA and CDR2 is FQGTGA. V gave up 5 bases and J gave up 10 bases, with 18 bases separating them. The CDR3 is 14 amino acids. DNA for the CDR3: TGTGCCAGCAGCCCCTGGCCCGACAGAGGCGAGCAGTTCTTC. Translation gives CASSPWPDRGEQFF.

V usage is TRBV7-8 and J usage is TRBJ2-7; 8 nucleotides line up with TRBD2. Trimming cost V 5 bases and J 3 bases; bases outside gene matches: 3. The length of the CDR3 is 13 residues. Germline values: CDR1 SGHVS, CDR2 FQNEAQ. CDR3 region: CASSQSGGYEQYF. The CDR3 region has the DNA TGTGCCAGCAGCCAGAGCGGGGGCTACGAGCAGTACTTC. The full variable domain, its missing parts supplied by reference TRBV7-8 and TRBJ2-7, is GAGVSQSPRYKVAKRGQDVALRCDPISGHVSLFWYQQALGQGPEFLTYFQNEAQLDKSGLPSDRFFAERPEGSVSTLKIQRTQQEDSAVYLCASSQSGGYEQYFGPGTRLTVT.

The chain uses TRBV11-2 and TRBJ2-3; D uncertain. Trimming removed 0 bases at V and 6 bases at J, with 7 bases between. The germline gives CDR1 SGHAT, CDR2 FQNNGV. This CDR3 comprises 13 residues. CDR3 sequence reads: CASSLEAGDTQYF. CDR3 bases: TGTGCCAGCAGCTTAGAGGCCGGCGATACGCAGTATTTT.

This clonotype was counted once. The chain employs TRBV4-2 and TRBJ1-2; D is possibly TRBD1 (5 bases). CDR3 length equals 15 residues. Germline V lookup: CDR1 LGHNA, CDR2 YNFKEQ. Trimming took 4 bases from V and 4 from J, leaving 16 bases between them. CDR3 protein: CASSPGLPEGYGYTF. DNA for the CDR3: TGTGCCAGCAGCCCGGGACTCCCCGAGGGCTATGGCTACACCTTC.

This clonotype was found many times. The chain couples TRBV5-6 to TRBJ1-1; 9 positions agree with TRBD1. Germline V gene lookup returns CDR1 SGHDT and CDR2 YYEEEE. With 4 bases clipped from V and 3 bases from J, the junction kept 10 bases outside the gene matches. The CDR3 loop spans 16 amino acids. The CDR3 protein is CASSAGTGKWYTEAFF. CDR3 DNA sequence: TGTGCCAGCAGCGCCGGGACAGGGAAGTGGTACACTGAAGCTTTCTTT.

This rearrangement joins TRBV30 to TRBJ1-2, with TRBD1 matching 12 bases. Unmatched junction bases numbered 9, after V lost 2 bases and J lost 5 bases. The CDR3 covers 16 residues. Germline-derived CDR1 and CDR2 are GTSNPN and SVGIG (reference sequence). CDR3 in DNA: TGTGCCTGGAGTTCCGGGACAGGGGGCGCGGCGTATGGCTACACCTTC. This sequence encodes CAWSSGTGGAAYGYTF.

This clonotype was seen ten or more times. V usage is TRBV20-1 and J usage is TRBJ2-3; 9 bases agree with TRBD2. Germline V gives CDR1 DFQATT, CDR2 SNEGSKA (reference sequence). This CDR3 spans 15 amino acids. V dropped 0 bases and J dropped 7; count of bases not matched to a gene: 8. CDR3 residues: CSARETSGKKYTQYF. The CDR3 bases are TGCAGTGCTAGAGAGACTAGCGGTAAAAAGTATACGCAGTATTTT.

This clonotype was detected only a few times. This chain joins TRBV25-1 and TRBJ1-2, with D possibly being TRBD1 (6 bases). Trimming pared 1 base from V and 6 bases from J, leaving 15 bases between. Looked up from germline, CDR1 is MGHDK and CDR2 is SYGVNS. CDR3 length: 15 amino acids. The CDR3 here is CASSEFFRGGDGYTF. The CDR3 DNA is TGTGCCAGCAGTGAATTTTTCAGGGGAGGGGATGGCTACACCTTC.

This sequence joins TRBV6-5 and TRBJ2-5, with TRBD2 identical over 7 bases. The germline V gene encodes CDR1 MNHEY and CDR2 SVGAGI. With 5 bases clipped from V and 4 bases from J, the junction kept 13 bases outside the gene matches. This CDR3 spans 16 amino acids. CDR3 residues: CASSHFLEGGAETQYF. The CDR3 DNA reads as TGTGCCAGCAGTCACTTTCTAGAGGGAGGGGCAGAGACCCAGTACTTC.

CDR3 region: CATSRDPQDNLGNTIYF. As DNA, the CDR3 is TGTGCCACCAGCAGAGATCCCCAGGACAACCTCGGAAACACCATATATTTT. V gene TRBV15 combines with J gene TRBJ1-3; tentatively, D is TRBD1 (5 bases). This CDR3 comprises 17 residues. V was pared by 0 bases and J by 4 bases, with 16 bases between. Germline CDR1 and CDR2: LNHNV and YYDKDF (reference sequence).

The chain is built from TRBV7-2 and TRBJ1-1; a weak D match, TRBD1 (5 bases). Germline CDR1 SGHTA, CDR2 FQGNSA. V dropped 1 base and J dropped 11 bases, with 14 bases sitting between them. The CDR3 sequence is 13 residues long. This CDR3 reads CASSLGTPGAAFF. CDR3 nucleotide sequence: TGTGCCAGCAGCTTAGGGACACCAGGCGCGGCTTTCTTT.

This clonotype was picked up many times. The CDR3 nucleotides read TGCGCCAGCAGCTCGGGGACAGGCCAAGAGACCCAGTACTTC. Translating it yields CASSSGTGQETQYF. The chain combines TRBV5-1 with TRBJ2-5, with 8 bases that match TRBD1. CDR3 length: 14 amino acids. CDR1 and CDR2 from the germline V gene are SGHRS and YFSETQ. Trimming removed 3 bases from V and 1 base from J; junction bases left unmatched: 2.

The J gene is TRBJ1-5, the V gene TRBV6-2 or TRBV6-3, with TRBD1 matching over 8 bases. V gave up 6 bases and J gave up 5 bases; unmatched junction bases: 9. The CDR3 length is 15 residues. Germline values: CDR1 MNHEY, CDR2 SVGEGT. The CDR3 nucleotides read TGTGCCAGCAGCTTTCACAAGGACAGGGATCAGCCCCAGCATTTT. Its protein is CASSFHKDRDQPQHF.

This chain links TRBV11-2 with TRBJ2-5, with 9 bases that match TRBD2. CDR3 length equals 19 residues. The V segment lost 8 bases and the J segment 2 bases; nucleotides outside the gene matches: 21. Germline CDR1 SGHAT, CDR2 FQNNGV. CDR3 region: CASHPRLGVAGDSQETQYF. The CDR3 DNA sequence: TGTGCCAGCCATCCCCGATTGGGGGTAGCGGGGGATTCACAAGAGACCCAGTACTTC.